This T cell receptor (beta chain) was recovered during a study of beta chain features in type 1 diabetes (dated by TCRdb to 2017 to 2018). For the study in its entirety: Mean age, gender distribution, total cell number and subset yield were not different between patients and healthy donors. In the study, TCRB repertoires of sorted circulating CD4+ T cell subsets from recently diagnosed type 1 diabetes patients were compared with those of matched healthy donors. Whereas all 28 donors provided naive and central memory subsets, regulatory and stem cell-like memory subsets were isolated from just 8 patients and about eight healthy donors. Across all samples, almost 110 million sorted cells were examined, and cell number per subset correlated strongly with RNA yield. Here is what the overall study found, with its caveats: In all four CD4+ subsets, TCRB CDR3 length was moderately but significantly shorter in type 1 diabetes patients. Because small numbers of individuals were included in the HLA sub-analyses, any influence of HLA type on TCRB rearrangement was left unresolved. Because cDNA rather than genomic DNA was sequenced, highly expressing activated cells could have been over-represented, although no difference in activation and CD3 levels was found between groups. The naive, central memory and regulatory TCRB repertoires appeared to resemble one another more closely among patients than among healthy donors. At VDJ recombination sites, type 1 diabetes patients had fewer insertions and more deleted nucleotides, which implies abnormalities in thymic rearrangement. Shorter templates might be favored by PCR, yet because patient and control samples were amplified and corrected together, any such skew would affect both groups equally.

The entire isolated RNA was reverse transcribed using the High Capacity cDNA Reverse Transcription Kit, and thus expressed TCRB transcripts were sequenced. Deep immunoSEQ sequencing was applied to naive, central memory and regulatory T cell samples, giving an average of around 3.8 million total reads per sample. Sorted cells were lysed in RLT buffer, and RNA was extracted using DNase-treated RNeasy Micro or Mini kits according to cell number. To prevent cross-contamination, every cell subset was processed on its own, while patient and healthy donor samples were processed together. The immunoSEQ multiplex PCR was used to amplify TCRB sequences from cDNA, generating 87-bp fragments that spanned the CDR3 region. Sequencing of the amplicons was done on the Illumina HiSeq platform. The original methods were these. Synthetic template baselines were used to correct PCR bias computationally, reads within Hamming distance 2 were collapsed together, and singletons that could not be merged were discarded. Reads were aligned against IMGT to assign V, D and J genes, CDR3 length and insertions or deletions at six rearrangement sites. Within each subset, clonotype counts were normalized to the number of sorted cells before true diversity and Gini coefficients were calculated with the tcR R package. Repertoire sharing was quantified using the overlap coefficient calculated on TCRB nucleotide sequences. As a proxy for the pre-selection repertoire, out-of-frame TCRB sequences from naive cells were analyzed. The clones in this table, taken by TCRdb from immuneACCESS, are in-frame only. Not every clone is retained; where verified, under half of the shortfall comes from an unresolved V gene, and the cause of the rest is unknown. The V and J calls and clone size were taken over from that table, and D and trimming were inferred from the DNA. This sample lists a few hundred thousand clones; 8% to 13% were detected once. The top ten clonotypes cover roughly 0.016% of the sample.

About this clone itself: Its binding antigen is unknown. It has no much larger one-base neighbor in the sample; base qualities were not kept.

Each donor gave one peripheral blood draw, roughly 110 mL on average, collected into heparinised tubes. Using a panel that included CD45RO, CCR7, CD25, CD127, CD95 and CD27, naive, central memory, regulatory and stem cell-like memory CD4+ T cells were sorted on a BD FACSAria II. All sorted populations exceeded 95% purity. PBMCs were isolated immediately by Lymphoprep density gradient centrifugation and stained directly without culture. Samples were stained and sorted in pairs, with one healthy donor and one patient per experiment, so that batch effects were minimized. From the cysteine through the phenylalanine, the CDR3 covers 13 amino acids. Kept here is only the CDR3 DNA, which spans 39 bases and is read in frame from base 1. After removal of 4 bases from V and 5 bases from J, the junction retains 4 bases not matched to a gene. Based on the germline V gene, the CDR1 and CDR2 sequences are MDHEN and SYDVKM.

This receptor chain uses TRBV28 and TRBJ1-2, and 7 junction bases match TRBD1. Input material: naive CD4+ T cells from blood. In the paper's terms, the cell subset or site label means: true naive CD4+ T cells. The TCR was taken from a woman younger than 45 in good health. The DNA reads as follows: TGTGCCAGCAGTTCACCACAGGGGTATGGCTACACCTTC. Protein translation: CASSSPQGYGYTF.